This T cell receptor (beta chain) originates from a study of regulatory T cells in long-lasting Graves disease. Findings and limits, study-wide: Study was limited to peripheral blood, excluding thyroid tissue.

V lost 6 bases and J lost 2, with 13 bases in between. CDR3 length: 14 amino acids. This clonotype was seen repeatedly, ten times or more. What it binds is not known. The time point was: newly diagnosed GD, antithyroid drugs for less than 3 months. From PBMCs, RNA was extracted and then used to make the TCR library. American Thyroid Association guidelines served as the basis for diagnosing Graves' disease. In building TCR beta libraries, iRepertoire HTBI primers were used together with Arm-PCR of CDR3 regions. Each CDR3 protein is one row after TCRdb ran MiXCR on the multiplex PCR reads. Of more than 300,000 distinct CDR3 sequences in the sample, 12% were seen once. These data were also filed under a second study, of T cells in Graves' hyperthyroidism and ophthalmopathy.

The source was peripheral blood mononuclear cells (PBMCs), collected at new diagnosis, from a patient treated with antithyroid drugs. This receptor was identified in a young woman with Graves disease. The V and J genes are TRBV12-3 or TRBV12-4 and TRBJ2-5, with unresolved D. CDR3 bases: TGTGCCAGCAGCACAGACACAGCACAAGAGACCCAGTACTTC. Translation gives CASSTDTAQETQYF.